The entry below describes one TCR beta chain. This record comes from a study of prognosis after radiotherapy for stage I lung cancer. CDR3 length equals 14 residues. Germline loops: CDR1 LNHDA, CDR2 SQIVND (reference sequence). The TCR beta CDR3 region was amplified from genomic DNA, with two rounds of multiplex PCR being used for the amplification. First-round PCR, the initial amplification, used primers specific to each TRBV and TRBJ gene. TCRdb fed the multiplex PCR reads into MiXCR, producing one record per CDR3 protein. The sample carries some 39,000 distinct CDR3 sequences, around 22% recorded once.

This clonotype was sampled from a donor aged 50 or older with non-small cell lung cancer. This chain connects TRBV19 to TRBJ2-1; TRBD1 matches at 7 bases. This material consisted of PBMCs, taken before or after stereotactic body radiation therapy (not recorded which). CDR3 region: CTSSPTGCGNEQFF. For the CDR3, the DNA is TGTACCTCATCCCCGACAGGGTGTGGAAATGAGCAGTTCTTC.